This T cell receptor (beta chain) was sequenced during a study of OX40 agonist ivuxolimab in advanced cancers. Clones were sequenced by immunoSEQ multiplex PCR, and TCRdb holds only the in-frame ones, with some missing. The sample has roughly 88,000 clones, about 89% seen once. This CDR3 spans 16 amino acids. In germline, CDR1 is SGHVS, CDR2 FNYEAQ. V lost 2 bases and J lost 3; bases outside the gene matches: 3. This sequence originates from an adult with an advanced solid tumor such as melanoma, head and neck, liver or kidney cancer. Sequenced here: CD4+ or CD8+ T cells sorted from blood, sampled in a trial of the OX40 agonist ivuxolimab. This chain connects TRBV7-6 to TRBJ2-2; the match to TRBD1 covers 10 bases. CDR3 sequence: CASSLLGQGYTGELFF. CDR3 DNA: TGTGCCAGCAGCTTATTGGGACAGGGGTACACCGGGGAGCTGTTTTTT.